This T cell receptor beta chain was sequenced for a study of spatial heterogeneity in lung cancer. Study-wide background: Compared with alpha-chain sequences, beta-chain sequences were consistently detected in greater numbers.

Time point of the sample: sample taken at primary tumor resection. Samples were donated by 72 untreated early-stage non-small cell lung cancer patients. Sequencing of whole RNA from tumor, nontumor lung or frozen PBMC involved no sorting. TCRdb re-derived calls from the 5' RACE reads in MiXCR, one entry per CDR3 protein. The sample shows 6,000 or so distinct CDR3 sequences, roughly 18% of them seen only once. The receptor was derived from a male donor with early-stage non-small cell lung cancer. Sequences were derived from normal lung tissue next to the tumor, sampled at surgery.

The CDR3 sequence is CASSLRYTTYEQYF. The CDR3 DNA follows: TGTGCCAGCAGTCTACGTTATACCACTTACGAGCAGTACTTC. V usage is TRBV27 and J usage is TRBJ2-7; unclear D gene. Germline loops: CDR1 MNHEY, CDR2 SMNVEV (reference sequence). This CDR3 is 14 amino acids long. V was clipped by 5 bases and J by 4 bases, with 15 bases between them.